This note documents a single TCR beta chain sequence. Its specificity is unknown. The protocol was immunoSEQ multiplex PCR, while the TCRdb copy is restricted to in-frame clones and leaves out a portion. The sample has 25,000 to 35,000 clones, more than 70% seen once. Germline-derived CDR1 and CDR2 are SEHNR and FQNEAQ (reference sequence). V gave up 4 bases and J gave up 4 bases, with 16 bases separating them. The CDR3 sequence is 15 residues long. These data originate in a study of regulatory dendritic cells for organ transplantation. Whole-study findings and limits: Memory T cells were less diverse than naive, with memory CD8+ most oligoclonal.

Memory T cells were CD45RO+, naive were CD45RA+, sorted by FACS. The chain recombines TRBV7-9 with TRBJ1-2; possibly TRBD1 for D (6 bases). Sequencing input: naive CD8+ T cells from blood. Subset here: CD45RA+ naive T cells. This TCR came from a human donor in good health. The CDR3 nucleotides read TGTGCCAGCAGCTATCCAGGGGAGGGGATCTATGGCTACACCTTC. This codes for CASSYPGEGIYGYTF.